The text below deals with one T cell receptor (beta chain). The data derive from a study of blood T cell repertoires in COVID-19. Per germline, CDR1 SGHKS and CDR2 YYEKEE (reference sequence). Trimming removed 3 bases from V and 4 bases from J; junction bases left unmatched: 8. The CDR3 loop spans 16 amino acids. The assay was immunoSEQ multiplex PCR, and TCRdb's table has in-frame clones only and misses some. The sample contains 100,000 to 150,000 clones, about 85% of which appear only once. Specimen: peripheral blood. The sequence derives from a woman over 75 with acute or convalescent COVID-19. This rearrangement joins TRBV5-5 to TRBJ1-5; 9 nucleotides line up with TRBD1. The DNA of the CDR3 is TGTGCCAGCAGCTACAGGGGGCGCGGACTAAATCAGCCCCAGCATTTT. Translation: CASSYRGRGLNQPQHF.